These 28 T cell receptor beta chains were sequenced from one sample in a study of T cell responses to AZD1222 COVID-19 vaccine (dated by TCRdb to the early 2020s). Read against the paper, the sample's time point label means: baseline before first vaccination. According to the study, the label for this sample's treatment or condition signals: meningococcal conjugate vaccine given as trial control. The library was prepared using the immunoSEQ multiplex PCR assay. Here the immuneACCESS table is served through TCRdb, limited to in-frame sequences with V and J called. Missing clones are a known gap in these copies; in checked studies unresolved V genes cover under half, and the rest lacks a known reason. This sample comprises some 89,000 clones, roughly 90% of them detected only once. Of the sample, approximately 4.5% is held by the ten largest clones. Sequencing was performed on peripheral blood, taken on day 0 of MenACWY control vaccination. All receptors derive from an adult in good health.

The chain joins TRBV19 to TRBJ2-5; D gene uncertain. The V and J ends lost 7 bases and 7 bases respectively, with 10 bases between them. Germline CDR1 LNHDA, CDR2 SQIVND (reference sequence). The CDR3 extends over 11 amino acids. The CDR3 DNA follows: TGTGCCAGTATGTCAGTCGGGACCCAGTACTTC. Translation gives CASMSVGTQYF.

The gene calls are TRBV7-8 and TRBJ1-1; no reliable D call. V was shortened by 2 bases and J by 4 bases, with 14 bases between the two germline ends. This CDR3 has 15 amino acids. Germline V gives CDR1 SGHVS, CDR2 FQNEAQ. CDR3 in amino acids: CASSLLSKPGTEAFF. CDR3 DNA sequence: TGTGCCAGCAGCTTATTATCGAAGCCGGGCACTGAAGCTTTCTTT.

V usage is TRBV30 and J usage is TRBJ1-2; D is unresolved. This CDR3 spans 13 amino acids. Germline assignment: CDR1 GTSNPN and CDR2 SVGIG (reference sequence). With 4 bases removed from V and 0 bases from J, the gap between germline ends came to 9 bases. CDR3 nucleotides: TGTGCCTGGAACATGTGGGCTAACTATGGCTACACCTTC. Translating it yields CAWNMWANYGYTF. The full variable domain, rest sourced from reference TRBV30 and TRBJ1-2, is SQTIHQWPATLVQPVGSPLSLECTVEGTSNPNLYWYRQAAGRGLQLLFYSVGIGQISSEVPQNLSASRPQDRQFILSSKKLLLSDSGFYLCAWNMWANYGYTFGSGTRLTVV.

CDR3 in DNA: TGTGCCAGCAGCCCCAACGGGACTCCAACCGGGGAGCTGTTTTTT. It encodes CASSPNGTPTGELFF. The chain carries TRBV6-5 and TRBJ2-2; perhaps TRBD2 as D (6 bases). Per germline, CDR1 MNHEY and CDR2 SVGAGI. There are 15 residues in the CDR3. Trimming left V 6 bases short and J 5 bases short, with 16 bases between.

This chain joins TRBV29-1 and TRBJ1-5; 7 bases are a match to TRBD1. V dropped 6 bases and J dropped 0; count of bases not matched to a gene: 14. This CDR3 has 17 residues. The germline V gene has CDR1 SQVTM and CDR2 ANQGSEA. CDR3 loop: CSVAGQDGVGSNQPQHF. For the CDR3, the DNA is TGCAGCGTCGCCGGACAGGACGGGGTCGGTAGCAATCAGCCCCAGCATTTT.

This sequence joins TRBV12-3 or TRBV12-4 and TRBJ1-5; possibly TRBD1 for D (5 bases). This CDR3 comprises 13 residues. Trimming cost V 7 bases and J 0 bases, with 7 bases left between them. The CDR3 nucleotides read TGTGCCAGCACCAGGGATAGCAATCAGCCCCAGCATTTT. Translating it yields CASTRDSNQPQHF.

The count of this clone is one. This sequence joins TRBV7-2 and TRBJ1-5; no firm D call. Germline CDR1 and CDR2: SGHTA and FQGNSA. V was shortened by 7 bases and J by 10 bases, with 14 bases between the two germline ends. CDR3 length: 12 amino acids. Written as DNA, the CDR3 is TGTGCCAGCACCATCGCGCCGGGACCCCAGCATTTT. It yields the protein CASTIAPGPQHF.

The CDR3 DNA reads TGTGCCAGCAGCATAAAAGGGGGACTCAGGGTTAACACTGAAGCTTTCTTT. Protein product: CASSIKGGLRVNTEAFF. The chain uses TRBV21-1 and TRBJ1-1. TRBV21-1 is given as a pseudogene. The CDR3 spans 17 residues.

The chain uses TRBV19 and TRBJ2-1, with D perhaps matching TRBD1 (6 bases). The V and J ends lost 5 bases and 2 bases respectively, with 16 bases between them. CDR1 is LNHDA, CDR2 SQIVND, per germline (reference sequence). This CDR3 comprises 16 residues. The DNA of the CDR3 is TGTGCCAGTAGTCCTCCAGGGGCATTCACCTACAATGAGCAGTTCTTC. Translated, it gives CASSPPGAFTYNEQFF.

This clone was detected once. J is TRBJ1-1 and V is TRBV6-1, with unresolved D. With 1 base removed from V and 10 bases from J, the gap between germline ends came to 10 bases. CDR1 MNHNS and CDR2 SASEGT come from the germline V gene. The CDR3 has 12 amino acids. The CDR3 sequence: CASSEVGVRAFF. In DNA, the CDR3 is TGTGCCAGCAGTGAAGTCGGGGTGAGAGCTTTCTTT.

The chain combines TRBV7-8 with TRBJ2-1, with D unclear. Between the trimmed V and J ends, which lost 5 bases and 5 bases, there was a span of 7 bases. This CDR3 spans 12 amino acids. Germline V lookup: CDR1 SGHVS, CDR2 FQNEAQ. The CDR3 loop is CASSPGHNEQFF. The DNA for the CDR3 is TGTGCCAGCAGCCCCGGACACAATGAGCAGTTCTTC. Full variable domain (missing parts from reference TRBV7-8 and TRBJ2-1): GAGVSQSPRYKVAKRGQDVALRCDPISGHVSLFWYQQALGQGPEFLTYFQNEAQLDKSGLPSDRFFAERPEGSVSTLKIQRTQQEDSAVYLCASSPGHNEQFFGPGTRLTVL.

The V call is TRBV6-5, the J call TRBJ2-3, with D unclear. The CDR3 is made up of 13 amino acids. Trimming stripped 6 bases from V and 5 bases from J, with 12 bases between. Germline assignment: CDR1 MNHEY and CDR2 SVGAGI. This CDR3 reads CASRPSSLDTQYF. The DNA of the CDR3 is TGTGCCAGCAGACCCTCCTCCCTAGATACGCAGTATTTT.

This sequence joins TRBV7-9 and TRBJ1-1; possibly TRBD1 for D (6 bases). V lost 2 bases to trimming and J lost 2 bases, with 9 bases between them. The CDR3 sequence is 14 residues long. Germline loops: CDR1 SEHNR, CDR2 FQNEAQ (reference sequence). The CDR3 loop reads CASSLNGGNTEAFF. CDR3 bases: TGTGCCAGCAGCTTAAATGGGGGCAACACTGAAGCTTTCTTT.

J is TRBJ1-2 and V is TRBV6-5; possible D gene TRBD1, 6 bases. V was trimmed by 5 bases and J by 0 bases, leaving 10 bases between them. Germline CDR1 is MNHEY and CDR2 is SVGAGI. This CDR3 is 14 amino acids long. DNA of the CDR3: TGTGCCAGCAGTCCAGGGGCGACTAACTATGGCTACACCTTC. Its translation is CASSPGATNYGYTF.

CDR3 loop: CASWTGGEITGELFF. The DNA for the CDR3 is TGTGCCAGCTGGACAGGGGGCGAGATAACCGGGGAGCTGTTTTTT. V and J are TRBV18 and TRBJ2-2; 11 bases line up with TRBD1. The CDR3 spans 15 residues. J lost 5 bases, V lost 7 bases, and 6 bases had no gene match. Germline assignment: CDR1 KGHSH and CDR2 LQKENI.

The chain is built from TRBV24-1 and TRBJ2-2; D unclear. Germline values: CDR1 KGHDR, CDR2 SFDVKD. V gave up 2 bases and J gave up 6 bases, with 18 bases separating them. This CDR3 is built from 17 residues. The CDR3 spells CATSDSRTAPRAGELFF. CDR3 in DNA: TGTGCCACCAGTGATTCCAGGACGGCCCCCCGGGCCGGGGAGCTGTTTTTT.

The V and J genes are TRBV7-2 and TRBJ1-1, with a possible D match to TRBD1 (6 bases). This CDR3 has 14 residues. The germline V gene encodes CDR1 SGHTA and CDR2 FQGNSA. V shed 2 bases and J shed 12 bases, with 19 bases lying between them. The DNA for the CDR3 is TGTGCCAGCAGCTTAATGTCGTTGGGGGCCGAGACTTTCTTT. Its protein product is CASSLMSLGAETFF.

The chain joins TRBV7-3 to TRBJ2-6; D gene uncertain. The germline V gene encodes CDR1 SGHTA and CDR2 FQGTGA. V lost 5 bases and J lost 2, with 10 bases in between. There are 15 residues in the CDR3. In DNA form, the CDR3 reads TGTGCCAGCAGCCCCTTGGGGACTGGGGCCAACGTCCTGACTTTC. Residues: CASSPLGTGANVLTF. Together with reference TRBV7-3 and TRBJ2-6, the CDR3 gives the full variable domain: GAGVSQTPSNKVTEKGKYVELRCDPISGHTALYWYRQSLGQGPEFLIYFQGTGAADDSGLPNDRFFAVRPEGSVSTLKIQRTERGDSAVYLCASSPLGTGANVLTFGAGSRLTVL.

Regarding this clone: Additional DNA sequences in this sample encode the identical CDR3. The chain carries TRBV18 and TRBJ1-1; the D gene is possibly TRBD1 (6 bases). V lost 6 bases and J lost 0, with 11 bases in between. The length of the CDR3 is 14 residues. Per the germline V gene, CDR1 is KGHSH and CDR2 is LQKENI. The CDR3 DNA follows: TGTGCCAGCTCCCCGGGGGGGCTGAACACTGAAGCTTTCTTT. Protein: CASSPGGLNTEAFF.

The chain employs TRBV30 and TRBJ2-4; D might be TRBD1 or TRBD2, each matching 5 bases. Germline V CDR1 and CDR2: GTSNPN, SVGIG (reference sequence). This CDR3 is 12 amino acids long. In DNA, the CDR3 is TGTGCTTGGGGACCGTCCGAGGACATTCAGTACTTC. Residues: CAWGPSEDIQYF.

The gene calls are TRBV6-5 and TRBJ2-7; D gene unclear. Between the trimmed V and J ends, which lost 2 bases and 6 bases, there was a span of 14 bases. The CDR3 is 14 residues long. CDR1 MNHEY and CDR2 SVGAGI come from the germline V gene. In DNA, the CDR3 is TGTGCCAGCAGTTACACCCAATTTTTGCGCGAGCAGTACTTC. This gives the protein CASSYTQFLREQYF.

The chain couples TRBV28 to TRBJ1-1; a possible D gene is TRBD1 (5 bases). CDR3 length: 15 residues. CDR1 and CDR2 from the germline V gene are MDHEN and SYDVKM. V lost 7 bases and J 0 bases, leaving 15 bases between the germline ends. CDR3 protein: CASTAIRGMNTEAFF. The CDR3 DNA is TGTGCCAGCACCGCGATAAGGGGCATGAACACTGAAGCTTTCTTT.

The chain recombines TRBV10-2 with TRBJ2-7; TRBD2 aligns across 10 bases. CDR3 size: 17 residues. Germline trimming cut 3 bases from V and 2 bases from J; bases unmatched to any gene: 10. From germline, CDR1 is WSHSY and CDR2 SAAADI. CDR3 loop: CASSDGRLSGRAYEQYF. The CDR3 coding sequence is TGCGCCAGCAGTGACGGCCGACTCAGCGGGAGGGCCTACGAGCAGTACTTC.

The V and J genes are TRBV5-1 and TRBJ1-4; 7 bases agree with TRBD1. The length of the CDR3 is 15 residues. V lost 4 bases and J lost 0; bases outside the gene matches: 3. Germline loops: CDR1 SGHRS, CDR2 YFSETQ. The CDR3: CASSPQGATNEKLFF. In DNA form, the CDR3 reads TGCGCCAGCAGCCCGCAGGGGGCAACTAATGAAAAACTGTTTTTT.

This chain connects TRBV7-8 to TRBJ1-2; D remains ambiguous. Looked up from germline, CDR1 is SGHVS and CDR2 is FQNEAQ. The CDR3 is 16 amino acids. V shed 1 base and J shed 0 bases, with 12 bases lying between them. CDR3 coding DNA: TGTGCCAGCAGCTTAGTTAGACGGCAAGCTAACTATGGCTACACCTTC. It specifies CASSLVRRQANYGYTF.

This chain connects TRBV6-5 to TRBJ1-4; D unclear. The CDR3 is 16 residues long. V was pared by 4 bases and J by 0 bases, with 12 bases between. In germline, CDR1 is MNHEY, CDR2 SVGAGI. CDR3 sequence (DNA): TGTGCCAGCAGTTCCAGAAACATTGCAACTAATGAAAAACTGTTTTTT. This gives the protein CASSSRNIATNEKLFF.

The V call is TRBV12-3 or TRBV12-4, the J call TRBJ2-1; the match to TRBD2 covers 7 bases. This CDR3 spans 12 amino acids. V lost 6 bases, J lost 4 bases, and 0 bases stayed unmatched. The CDR3 region is CASRLAYNEQFF. In nucleotides, the CDR3 is TGTGCCAGCAGACTAGCGTACAATGAGCAGTTCTTC.

This clone was counted a single time. This chain connects TRBV27 to TRBJ2-7, with D unresolved. Germline assignment: CDR1 MNHEY and CDR2 SMNVEV (reference sequence). This CDR3 comprises 13 residues. V was clipped by 8 bases and J by 2 bases, with 13 bases between them. The CDR3 loop reads CASSDSGPYEQYF. For the CDR3, the DNA is TGTGCCAGCTCTGATTCCGGACCCTACGAGCAGTACTTC.